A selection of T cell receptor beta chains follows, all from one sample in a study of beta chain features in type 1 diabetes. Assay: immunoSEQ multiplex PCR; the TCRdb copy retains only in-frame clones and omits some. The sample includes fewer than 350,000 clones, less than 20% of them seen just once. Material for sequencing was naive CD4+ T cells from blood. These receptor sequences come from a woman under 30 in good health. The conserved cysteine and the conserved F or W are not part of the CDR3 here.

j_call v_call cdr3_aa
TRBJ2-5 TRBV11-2 ASSPYGTSGRETQY
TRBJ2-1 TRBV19 ASQGDSNYNEQF
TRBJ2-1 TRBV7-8 ASSLGRLAVKGNEQF
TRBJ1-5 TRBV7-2 ASGGGNQPQH
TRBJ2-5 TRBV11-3 ASSPDRGRRETQY
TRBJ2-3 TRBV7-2 ASSTLGQGTRGTDTQY
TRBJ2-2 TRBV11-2 ASRSMGGGAATGELF
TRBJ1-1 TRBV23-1 ASSQHGTVNTEAF
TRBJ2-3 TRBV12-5 ASAYSGVQDTQY
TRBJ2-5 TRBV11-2 ASSHTPGRRGETQY
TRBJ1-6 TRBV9 ASSAVRNSPLH
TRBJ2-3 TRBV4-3 ASSLYSSGNTDTQY
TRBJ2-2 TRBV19 ASSIQGLANTGELF
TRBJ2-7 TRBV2 ASSRGGEQY
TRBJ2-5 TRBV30 AWSALQETQY
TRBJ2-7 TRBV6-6 ASSPSGVAYEQY
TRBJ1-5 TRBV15 ATSRDQWGDNQPQH
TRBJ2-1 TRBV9 ASSPRTDNRNEQF
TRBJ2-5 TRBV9 ASSAGGEETQY
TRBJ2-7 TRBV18 ASSPTSGSYEQY
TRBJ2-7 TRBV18 ASSLTLSGKYEQY
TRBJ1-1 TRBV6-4 ASSDLRLLNTEAF
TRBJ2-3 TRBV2 ASSVGTDTQY
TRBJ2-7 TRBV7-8 ASSGSSYEQY
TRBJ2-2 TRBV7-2 ASSQRTSATGELF
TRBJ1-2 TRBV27 ASSPRTGDNYGYT
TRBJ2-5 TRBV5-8 ASGSQGAQETQY
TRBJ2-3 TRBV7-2 ASSAGTSASSTDTQY
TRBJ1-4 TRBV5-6 ASSWPGQGREKLF
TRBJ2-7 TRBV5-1 ASSYGTSTYEQY
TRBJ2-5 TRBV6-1 ASNAGEGTQY
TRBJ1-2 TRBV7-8 ASSLDAGHYGYT
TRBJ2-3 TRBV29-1 SVEASGRTDTQY
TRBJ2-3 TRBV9 ASSVVPGTDTQY
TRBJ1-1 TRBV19 ASIQGANTEAF
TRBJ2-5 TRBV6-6 ASRQTGRETQY
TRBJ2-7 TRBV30 AWSYPPSSYEQY
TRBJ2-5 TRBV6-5 ASSYSTGIGETQY
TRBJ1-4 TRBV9 ASSPLGGPWRLF
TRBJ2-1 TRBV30 AWNPAGLAKDEQF
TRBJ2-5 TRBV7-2 ASSLMNRGAETQY
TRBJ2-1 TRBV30 AWTRKASYNEQF
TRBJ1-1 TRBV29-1 SVQGFVTEAF
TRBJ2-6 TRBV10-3 AVGTGSIGANVLT
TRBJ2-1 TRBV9 ASSAQGRGVGEQF
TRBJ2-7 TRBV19 ASSRGESSYEQY
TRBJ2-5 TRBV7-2 ASSLGSGTTRGVTQY
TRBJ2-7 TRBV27 ASSPRQASSYEQY
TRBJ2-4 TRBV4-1 ASSQLGLAKNIQY
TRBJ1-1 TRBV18 ASSKATGVNTEAF
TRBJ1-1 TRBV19 ASSAQGRWTEAF
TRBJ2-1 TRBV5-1 ASSPGTGINEQF
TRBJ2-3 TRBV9 ASSGSGGADTQY
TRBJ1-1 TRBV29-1 SVGGHNTEAF